Listed below are T cell receptor beta chains from one sample, sequenced in a study of shared clonotypes between healthy human individuals. Assay: immunoSEQ multiplex PCR; the TCRdb copy retains only in-frame clones and omits some. This table has some 2.3 million clones, more than 80% appearing once. Input material: naive CD4+ T cells from PBMCs. The receptors come from a man between 18 and 35 years old in good health. Some clones in this sample may be carry-over from other donors' samples. The CDR3 runs from the conserved cysteine through the conserved F or W. The D gene is left open where the match is weak. Some rows have no size entry. The others give once, few or many, or a class for an expanded clone.

clone_size,cdr3_length,j_call,v_call,d_call,cdr3_nt,cdr3_aa
-,15,TRBJ2-3,TRBV18,TRBD1,TGTGCCAGCGTTGGGACAGGGATGCGGGGCGATACGCAGTATTTT,CASVGTGMRGDTQYF
-,15,TRBJ2-3,TRBV19,-,TGTGCCAGTAGTATAGCCAGGGTTGGCACAGATACGCAGTATTTT,CASSIARVGTDTQYF
-,14,TRBJ2-7,TRBV7-9,TRBD1,TGTGCCAGCAGGACGACAGGGAAAGGTTACGAGCAGTACTTC,CASRTTGKGYEQYF
-,15,TRBJ2-5,TRBV7-2,TRBD2,TGTGCCAGCAGCTTACTAGCGGGAATCGAAGAGACCCAGTACTTC,CASSLLAGIEETQYF
-,15,TRBJ1-3,TRBV28,TRBD1,TGTGCCAGTTGCTCGGACAGGGGGCTTAGAAACACCATATATTTT,CASCSDRGLRNTIYF
-,14,TRBJ1-4,TRBV30,TRBD1,TGTGCCTGGACAGGGGGTTTGACTAATGAAAAACTGTTTTTT,CAWTGGLTNEKLFF
-,18,TRBJ1-2,TRBV28,-,TGTGCCAGCAGTTCCCCCGCTCTTTCGCAGAGCCCTTCCTATGGCTACACCTTC,CASSSPALSQSPSYGYTF
-,16,TRBJ1-5,TRBV15,TRBD1,TGTGCCACCAGCAGGAGGGGACAGGGGGTCGGTCAGCCCCAGCATTTT,CATSRRGQGVGQPQHF
-,15,TRBJ2-5,TRBV14,-,TGTGCCAGCAGCCAAGTAGGGCGGGAACAAGAGACCCAGTACTTC,CASSQVGREQETQYF
-,12,TRBJ2-7,TRBV15,-,TGTGCCACCAGCAGAGAAGGCTACGAGCAGTACTTC,CATSREGYEQYF
-,14,TRBJ2-2,TRBV18,-,TGTGCCAGCTCACCCGGACTATCTGCCGGGGAGCTGTTTTTT,CASSPGLSAGELFF
-,14,TRBJ2-5,TRBV30,TRBD1,TGTGCCTGGGGGGTTACAGGGGGCCTCGAGACCCAGTACTTC,CAWGVTGGLETQYF
once,15,TRBJ1-3,TRBV7-3,-,TGTGCCAGCAGCGGCGGGGCAAACTCCGAAGACACCATATATTTT,CASSGGANSEDTIYF
once,16,TRBJ1-4,TRBV5-4,-,TGTGCCAGCAGCTCGGGGTGGGGAGCAACTAATGAAAAACTGTTTTTT,CASSSGWGATNEKLFF
-,18,TRBJ1-1,TRBV7-9,TRBD1,TGTGCCAGCAGCAACGGACGACAGGGAGGTGGAAGAAGGACTGAAGCTTTCTTT,CASSNGRQGGGRRTEAFF
once,13,TRBJ2-7,TRBV28,-,TGTGCCAGCAGTAGGACAGCGTCCTACGAGCAGTACTTC,CASSRTASYEQYF
-,11,TRBJ2-1,TRBV7-2,-,TGTGCCAGCAGTACCTCGGGGACTCAGTTCTTC,CASSTSGTQFF
-,17,TRBJ2-3,TRBV7-9,TRBD2,TGTGCCAGCAGCCCCCGGACTAGCGGGAGACGTACAGATACGCAGTATTTT,CASSPRTSGRRTDTQYF
-,18,TRBJ2-6,TRBV11-2,-,TGTGCCAGCAGCATCCCTGGACAGCCTAGATCTGGGGCCAACGTCCTGACTTTC,CASSIPGQPRSGANVLTF
once,15,TRBJ1-1,TRBV4-1,-,TGCGCCAGCAGCCAACCTGCCACAAGGAACACTGAAGCTTTCTTT,CASSQPATRNTEAFF
-,17,TRBJ2-7,TRBV7-6,-,TGTGCCAGCAGCAGCCCGGGGGGCGTCGGTCCCGTGATCGAGCAGTACTTC,CASSSPGGVGPVIEQYF
-,14,TRBJ2-3,TRBV6-5,-,TGTGCCAGCAGTTACTCCCGGGACGTAAATACGCAGTATTTT,CASSYSRDVNTQYF
-,16,TRBJ2-7,TRBV4-3,TRBD2,TGCGCCAGCAGCCGGACTAGCGGGAGCCGGGTGGGGGAGCAGTACTTC,CASSRTSGSRVGEQYF
-,14,TRBJ1-2,TRBV5-1,-,TGCGCCAGCAGCTCACAGACAGGAAACTATGGCTACACCTTC,CASSSQTGNYGYTF
-,20,TRBJ1-4,TRBV12-1,-,TGTGCCAGCAGCCCCCACAGGCTAATCCATCCTCTCTACAATAATGAAAAACTGTTTTTT,CASSPHRLIHPLYNNEKLFF
few,13,TRBJ1-2,TRBV2,-,TGTGCCAGCAGTGAAGTTCCGGGCGGAGGCTACACCTTC,CASSEVPGGGYTF
-,15,TRBJ2-7,TRBV18,-,TGTGCCAGCTCACCCCAGCGAATGACTAACTACGAGCAGTACTTC,CASSPQRMTNYEQYF
-,17,TRBJ2-1,TRBV5-1,TRBD2,TGCGCCAGCAGCTCCTCAGCGGGAGGAACAAAACACAATGAGCAGTTCTTC,CASSSSAGGTKHNEQFF
-,13,TRBJ2-4,TRBV27,TRBD1,TGTGCCAGCGGGCGGGACAGGGGTAACATTCAGTACTTC,CASGRDRGNIQYF